What follows is one T cell receptor (beta chain) and its context. The antigen remains unidentified. V lost 0 bases to trimming and J lost 7 bases, with 20 bases between them. Germline-derived CDR1 and CDR2 are MNHEY and SMNVEV (reference sequence). The CDR3 sequence is 17 residues long. This entry comes from a study of early stage breast cancer tumors. Study overall: Among around 12 ER+/PR+/HER2- tumors, eight were ductal, four lobular. General study findings and limits: Comparing each tissue with blood distinguished tumor from normal in 14 of 16 patients.

Libraries were prepared by immunoSEQ multiplex PCR; TCRdb keeps only in-frame clonotypes and omits some of them. The data hold roughly 25,000 clones, with about 70% observed a single time. Sequencing was done on a sample of breast tumor tissue. This TCR was recovered from a person in their sixties with breast cancer. V usage is TRBV27 and J usage is TRBJ2-3; weak D call: TRBD2 (5 bases). The CDR3 reads CASSLSEPGLAAHTQYF. The CDR3 DNA reads TGTGCCAGCAGTTTATCCGAACCCGGACTGGCCGCCCATACGCAGTATTTT.